This T cell receptor beta chain comes out of a study of blood T cell repertoires in COVID-19. Study-wide context: Italy, Spain and the United States were the sources of the convalescent and acute COVID-19 samples. T cells, B-cell-depleted T cells, or PBMCs provided the cDNA or gDNA that served as material.

Deletions cut 5 bases from V and 6 bases from J, with 17 bases between. Germline V gene lookup returns CDR1 MNHEY and CDR2 SMNVEV (reference sequence). CDR3 size: 14 residues. Authors' processing steps: Using reference gene primer amplification, nucleated cell counts were estimated. Method: immunoSEQ multiplex PCR; TCRdb's copy keeps in-frame clones and lacks some. V and J calls and clone size come straight from that table; D and trimming were deduced from the DNA. The sample lists fewer than 85,000 clones; approximately 85% were seen once. V is TRBV27 and J is TRBJ2-7, with a weak D call TRBD1 (6 bases). The source of this sequence is a man older than 75 with acute or convalescent COVID-19. Material: peripheral blood. The CDR3 is CASSPTYRVGEQYF. The DNA of the CDR3 is TGTGCCAGCAGTCCAACATACAGGGTTGGCGAGCAGTACTTC.